The rows below give T cell receptor beta chains drawn from one sample of a study of blood T cell repertoires in COVID-19. The assay was immunoSEQ multiplex PCR, and TCRdb's table has in-frame clones only and misses some. The sample lists some 200,000 clones, approximately 83% occurring once. The sequenced sample was peripheral blood. These TCRs come from a woman in her 30s with COVID-19, enrolled during active disease. Both conserved end residues are part of each CDR3. Fields, in order: V gene, J gene, CDR3 length, D gene, clone size, CDR3 protein, CDR3 DNA. The D gene is left open where the match is weak. Size values are once, few and many counts, or a class for expanded clones, and some rows have none.

v_gene: TRBV30; j_gene: TRBJ1-1; len: 10; d_gene: -; abundance: -; CDR3aa: CASAWERAFF; CDR3nt: TGTGCCTCTGCTTGGGAGAGAGCTTTCTTT
v_gene: TRBV5-5; j_gene: TRBJ1-4; len: 12; d_gene: -; abundance: -; CDR3aa: CASSLDRDKLFF; CDR3nt: TGTGCCAGCAGCTTGGACAGAGACAAACTGTTTTTT
v_gene: TRBV28; j_gene: TRBJ1-5; len: 13; d_gene: -; abundance: few; CDR3aa: CASSDYSNQPQHF; CDR3nt: TGTGCCAGCTCGGACTATAGCAATCAGCCCCAGCATTTT
v_gene: TRBV7-3; j_gene: TRBJ2-2; len: 15; d_gene: -; abundance: once; CDR3aa: CASSLGQGRTGELFF; CDR3nt: TGTGCCAGCAGCTTGGGGCAGGGAAGGACCGGGGAGCTGTTTTTT
v_gene: TRBV27; j_gene: TRBJ1-5; len: 14; d_gene: TRBD1; abundance: -; CDR3aa: CASHEGASNQPQHF; CDR3nt: TGTGCCAGCCACGAGGGGGCTAGCAATCAGCCCCAGCATTTT
v_gene: TRBV6-5; j_gene: TRBJ1-2; len: 13; d_gene: -; abundance: few; CDR3aa: CASSPGHLYGYTF; CDR3nt: TGTGCCAGCAGCCCAGGACATCTCTATGGCTACACCTTC
v_gene: TRBV7-2; j_gene: TRBJ1-1; len: 15; d_gene: -; abundance: -; CDR3aa: CASSFWSSKNTEAFF; CDR3nt: TGTGCCAGCAGCTTTTGGAGCTCTAAGAACACTGAAGCTTTCTTT
v_gene: TRBV6-2/TRBV6-3; j_gene: TRBJ2-7; len: 12; d_gene: -; abundance: -; CDR3aa: CASGQAGYEQYF; CDR3nt: TGTGCCAGCGGCCAAGCGGGTTACGAGCAGTACTTC
v_gene: TRBV2; j_gene: TRBJ1-5; len: 16; d_gene: TRBD1; abundance: few; CDR3aa: CASRDDRGNGNQPQHF; CDR3nt: TGTGCCAGCAGAGACGACAGGGGTAATGGCAATCAGCCCCAGCATTTT
v_gene: TRBV28; j_gene: TRBJ1-5; len: 13; d_gene: -; abundance: -; CDR3aa: CASSLSQDQPQHF; CDR3nt: TGTGCCAGCAGTTTAAGCCAGGATCAGCCCCAGCATTTT
v_gene: TRBV10-1; j_gene: TRBJ2-1; len: 16; d_gene: TRBD2; abundance: once; CDR3aa: CASSQEPASGDNEQFF; CDR3nt: TGCGCCAGCAGTCAGGAACCGGCTAGCGGCGACAATGAGCAGTTCTTC
v_gene: TRBV5-5; j_gene: TRBJ1-5; len: 15; d_gene: -; abundance: few; CDR3aa: CASSLAGDRGQPQHF; CDR3nt: TGTGCCAGCAGCTTGGCGGGGGATCGGGGTCAGCCCCAGCATTTT
v_gene: TRBV19; j_gene: TRBJ2-3; len: 14; d_gene: -; abundance: -; CDR3aa: CASSPRTNQYTQYF; CDR3nt: TGTGCCAGTAGTCCGCGGACTAACCAGTATACGCAGTATTTT
v_gene: TRBV5-8; j_gene: TRBJ2-3; len: 16; d_gene: TRBD1; abundance: -; CDR3aa: CASSLTPNRGTDTQYF; CDR3nt: TGTGCCAGCAGCCTGACCCCCAACAGGGGAACAGATACGCAGTATTTT
v_gene: TRBV10-3; j_gene: TRBJ2-2; len: 14; d_gene: TRBD1; abundance: -; CDR3aa: CAISDSGQPGELFF; CDR3nt: TGTGCCATCAGTGACTCGGGACAGCCCGGGGAGCTGTTTTTT
v_gene: TRBV4-2; j_gene: TRBJ2-7; len: 11; d_gene: -; abundance: -; CDR3aa: CASSQGAQQYF; CDR3nt: TGTGCCAGCAGCCAAGGGGCCCAACAGTACTTC
v_gene: TRBV2; j_gene: TRBJ2-3; len: 13; d_gene: -; abundance: -; CDR3aa: CASSEGPQGGKYF; CDR3nt: TGTGCCAGCAGTGAAGGTCCACAGGGAGGGAAGTATTTT
v_gene: TRBV25-1; j_gene: TRBJ2-1; len: 16; d_gene: -; abundance: -; CDR3aa: CASSDTITAGLNEQFF; CDR3nt: TGTGCCAGCAGTGATACAATTACCGCGGGCCTCAATGAGCAGTTCTTC
v_gene: TRBV5-6; j_gene: TRBJ1-1; len: 19; d_gene: TRBD1; abundance: -; CDR3aa: CASSLIYLGTGLGNTEAFF; CDR3nt: TGTGCCAGCAGCTTGATTTACTTAGGGACAGGGCTTGGAAACACTGAAGCTTTCTTT
v_gene: TRBV5-1; j_gene: TRBJ2-2; len: 16; d_gene: TRBD2; abundance: -; CDR3aa: CASSSLAGRETGELFF; CDR3nt: TGCGCCAGCAGTAGCCTAGCGGGAAGAGAAACCGGGGAGCTGTTTTTT
v_gene: TRBV6-1; j_gene: TRBJ1-1; len: 17; d_gene: -; abundance: -; CDR3aa: CASSVSVGEVGNTEAFF; CDR3nt: TGTGCCAGCAGTGTGTCGGTAGGGGAAGTCGGGAACACTGAAGCTTTCTTT
v_gene: TRBV15; j_gene: TRBJ1-4; len: 15; d_gene: TRBD1; abundance: -; CDR3aa: CATSTRQGFTQKLFF; CDR3nt: TGTGCCACCAGCACCCGACAGGGGTTTACTCAAAAACTGTTTTTT
v_gene: TRBV5-1; j_gene: TRBJ2-3; len: 18; d_gene: TRBD2; abundance: -; CDR3aa: CASSLGASGGLGTDTQYF; CDR3nt: TGCGCCAGCAGCTTGGGGGCTAGCGGGGGCCTCGGCACAGATACGCAGTATTTT
v_gene: TRBV4-1; j_gene: TRBJ2-4; len: 15; d_gene: -; abundance: few; CDR3aa: CASSQEQTRENIQYF; CDR3nt: TGCGCCAGCAGCCAAGAACAGACAAGGGAGAACATTCAGTACTTC
v_gene: TRBV10-2; j_gene: TRBJ1-2; len: 16; d_gene: TRBD1; abundance: -; CDR3aa: CASSSSGQANLYGYTF; CDR3nt: TGCGCCAGCAGCTCCTCCGGACAGGCGAATCTCTATGGCTACACCTTC
v_gene: TRBV13; j_gene: TRBJ2-1; len: 15; d_gene: TRBD2; abundance: -; CDR3aa: CASSSSGRAVDEQFF; CDR3nt: TGTGCCAGCAGCTCTAGCGGGAGGGCCGTAGATGAGCAGTTCTTC
v_gene: TRBV7-9; j_gene: TRBJ2-7; len: 14; d_gene: -; abundance: once; CDR3aa: CASSATGRGNEQYF; CDR3nt: TGTGCCAGCAGCGCGACAGGCCGCGGCAACGAGCAGTACTTC
v_gene: TRBV5-1; j_gene: TRBJ2-7; len: 14; d_gene: -; abundance: -; CDR3aa: CASSSPLRSYEQYF; CDR3nt: TGCGCCAGCAGCTCCCCACTCCGCTCCTACGAGCAGTACTTC
v_gene: TRBV6-5; j_gene: TRBJ1-3; len: 13; d_gene: -; abundance: -; CDR3aa: CASRRGSGNTIYF; CDR3nt: TGTGCCAGCAGAAGAGGCTCTGGAAACACCATATATTTT
v_gene: TRBV5-4; j_gene: TRBJ2-7; len: 14; d_gene: TRBD1; abundance: -; CDR3aa: CACKTGTGVYEQYF; CDR3nt: TGTGCATGCAAGACCGGGACAGGGGTCTACGAGCAGTACTTC
v_gene: TRBV10-3; j_gene: TRBJ1-2; len: 14; d_gene: TRBD1; abundance: -; CDR3aa: CAIENRDRGYGYTF; CDR3nt: TGTGCCATCGAGAACCGGGACAGGGGGTATGGCTACACCTTC
v_gene: TRBV2; j_gene: TRBJ1-4; len: 15; d_gene: -; abundance: -; CDR3aa: CASSDPGGTNEKLFF; CDR3nt: TGTGCCAGCAGTGACCCGGGTGGGACTAATGAAAAACTGTTTTTT
v_gene: TRBV5-1; j_gene: TRBJ2-4; len: 14; d_gene: TRBD1; abundance: -; CDR3aa: CASSLGTGGNIQYF; CDR3nt: TGCGCCAGCAGCTTGGGCACAGGGGGAAACATTCAGTACTTC
v_gene: TRBV27; j_gene: TRBJ2-5; len: 16; d_gene: -; abundance: -; CDR3aa: CASSPRLAMIQETQYF; CDR3nt: TGTGCCAGCAGTCCCCGATTGGCCATGATACAAGAGACCCAGTACTTC
v_gene: TRBV2; j_gene: TRBJ1-2; len: 20; d_gene: TRBD1; abundance: once; CDR3aa: CASSEGDRGRWTLAQRGYTF; CDR3nt: TGTGCCAGCAGTGAAGGGGACAGGGGTCGATGGACCTTAGCCCAGCGCGGCTACACCTTC
v_gene: TRBV7-7; j_gene: TRBJ2-2; len: 15; d_gene: -; abundance: -; CDR3aa: CASSPGLANTGELFF; CDR3nt: TGTGCCAGCAGCCCCGGACTGGCGAACACCGGGGAGCTGTTTTTT
v_gene: TRBV5-1; j_gene: TRBJ2-3; len: 16; d_gene: TRBD2; abundance: -; CDR3aa: CASSGPVAGGQDTQYF; CDR3nt: TGCGCCAGCAGCGGGCCCGTAGCGGGGGGGCAAGATACGCAGTATTTT
v_gene: TRBV20-1; j_gene: TRBJ2-3; len: 14; d_gene: TRBD2; abundance: -; CDR3aa: CSASDSGSSDTQYF; CDR3nt: TGCAGTGCTAGTGACAGCGGGAGTTCAGATACGCAGTATTTT
v_gene: TRBV13; j_gene: TRBJ2-2; len: 16; d_gene: TRBD2; abundance: -; CDR3aa: CASSDGTSGDTGELFF; CDR3nt: TGTGCCAGCAGCGACGGGACTAGCGGCGACACCGGGGAGCTGTTTTTT
v_gene: TRBV29-1; j_gene: TRBJ2-3; len: 12; d_gene: -; abundance: -; CDR3aa: CSVGGDTDTQYF; CDR3nt: TGCAGCGTGGGCGGAGACACAGATACGCAGTATTTT
v_gene: TRBV6-1; j_gene: TRBJ1-4; len: 15; d_gene: -; abundance: -; CDR3aa: CASSEEGATNEKLFF; CDR3nt: TGTGCCAGCAGTGAAGAGGGGGCAACTAATGAAAAACTGTTTTTT
v_gene: TRBV3-1/TRBV3-2; j_gene: TRBJ1-3; len: 13; d_gene: -; abundance: -; CDR3aa: CASSHGSGNTIYF; CDR3nt: TGTGCCAGCAGCCACGGTTCTGGAAACACCATATATTTT
v_gene: TRBV6-1; j_gene: TRBJ1-2; len: 12; d_gene: -; abundance: few; CDR3aa: CASSDKLNGYTF; CDR3nt: TGTGCCAGCAGTGACAAGCTAAATGGCTACACCTTC
v_gene: TRBV18; j_gene: TRBJ2-2; len: 12; d_gene: -; abundance: once; CDR3aa: CASSPPPGELFF; CDR3nt: TGTGCCAGCTCACCTCCTCCCGGGGAGCTGTTTTTT
v_gene: TRBV24-1; j_gene: TRBJ1-2; len: 13; d_gene: -; abundance: -; CDR3aa: CATSAGTNYGYTF; CDR3nt: TGTGCCACCAGTGCGGGAACTAACTATGGCTACACCTTC
v_gene: TRBV9; j_gene: TRBJ2-7; len: 14; d_gene: TRBD1; abundance: once; CDR3aa: CASSPGQGIDEQYF; CDR3nt: TGTGCCAGCAGCCCGGGACAGGGGATCGACGAGCAGTACTTC
v_gene: TRBV9; j_gene: TRBJ2-3; len: 14; d_gene: TRBD1; abundance: once; CDR3aa: CASSGTGATDTQYF; CDR3nt: TGTGCCAGCAGCGGCACAGGGGCCACAGATACGCAGTATTTT
v_gene: TRBV18; j_gene: TRBJ2-3; len: 15; d_gene: TRBD2; abundance: -; CDR3aa: CASSPIAGGTDTQYF; CDR3nt: TGTGCCAGCTCACCGATAGCGGGGGGCACAGATACGCAGTATTTT
v_gene: TRBV30; j_gene: TRBJ1-1; len: 15; d_gene: TRBD1; abundance: -; CDR3aa: CAWSVSTGVVGEAFF; CDR3nt: TGTGCCTGGAGTGTTTCGACAGGGGTTGTTGGTGAAGCTTTCTTT
v_gene: TRBV3-1/TRBV3-2; j_gene: TRBJ2-5; len: 15; d_gene: -; abundance: -; CDR3aa: CASSRGDSTQETQYF; CDR3nt: TGTGCCAGCAGCCGCGGGGACAGCACCCAAGAGACCCAGTACTTC
v_gene: TRBV5-6; j_gene: TRBJ2-1; len: 18; d_gene: TRBD2; abundance: -; CDR3aa: CASSLLAGGKSFYNEQFF; CDR3nt: TGTGCCAGCAGCCTGTTAGCGGGAGGAAAGTCGTTTTACAATGAGCAGTTCTTC
v_gene: TRBV7-3; j_gene: TRBJ1-2; len: 13; d_gene: -; abundance: -; CDR3aa: CASSPGQNYGYTF; CDR3nt: TGTGCCAGCAGCCCCGGACAGAACTATGGCTACACCTTC
v_gene: TRBV14; j_gene: TRBJ2-3; len: 15; d_gene: -; abundance: -; CDR3aa: CASSQGARRTDTQYF; CDR3nt: TGTGCCAGCAGCCAAGGGGCCCGAAGAACAGATACGCAGTATTTT
v_gene: TRBV6-5; j_gene: TRBJ2-1; len: 14; d_gene: -; abundance: -; CDR3aa: CASSPSLIPSEQFF; CDR3nt: TGTGCCAGCAGTCCGTCCCTGATCCCCAGTGAGCAGTTCTTC
v_gene: TRBV6-2/TRBV6-3; j_gene: TRBJ1-2; len: 15; d_gene: TRBD1; abundance: few; CDR3aa: CASSYQDRGGPGYTF; CDR3nt: TGTGCCAGCAGTTATCAGGACAGGGGAGGTCCCGGCTACACCTTC